This T cell receptor (beta chain) comes out of a study of CD8+ T cells in alopecia areata. Background on the study: Dosing spanned 6 to 18 months on tofacitinib, then 6 months off drug. Treated patients' severity was scored by percentage of affected scalp area.

cDNA reverse transcribed from extracted RNA served as the sequencing template. Produced via immunoSEQ multiplex PCR; TCRdb's table is partial and in-frame only. The table has approximately 18,000 clones, over 50% seen once. Treatment given: oral pan-JAK inhibitor, 5-10 mg twice daily. Lesional scalp punch biopsies and peripheral blood came from alopecia areata patients. This clone has just a few counts. With 3 bases removed from V and 7 bases from J, the gap between germline ends came to 13 bases. CDR3 length: 13 amino acids. Per the germline V gene, CDR1 is SQVTM and CDR2 is ANQGSEA. The gene calls are TRBV29-1 and TRBJ2-1, with D unresolved. The origin of this receptor is a human donor with alopecia areata. The material was skin, obtained at week 4, from a patient treated with tofacitinib. The CDR3 sequence is CSVDNGFTNEQFF. Here the CDR3 DNA reads TGCAGCGTTGATAACGGGTTTACAAATGAGCAGTTCTTC.